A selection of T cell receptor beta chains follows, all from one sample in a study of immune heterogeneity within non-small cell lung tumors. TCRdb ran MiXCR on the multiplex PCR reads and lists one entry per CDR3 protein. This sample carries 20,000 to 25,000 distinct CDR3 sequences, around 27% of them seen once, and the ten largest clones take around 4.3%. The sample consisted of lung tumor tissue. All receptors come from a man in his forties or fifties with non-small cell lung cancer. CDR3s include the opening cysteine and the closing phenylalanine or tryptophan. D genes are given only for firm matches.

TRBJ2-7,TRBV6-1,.,CASTQGSTYEQYF
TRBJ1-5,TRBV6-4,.,CASSGGTRDRIDQPQHF
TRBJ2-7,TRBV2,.,CASSDQVEQYF
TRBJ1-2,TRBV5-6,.,CASNLGTPGYGYTF
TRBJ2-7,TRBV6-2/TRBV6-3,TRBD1,CASSDFGTGAYEQYF
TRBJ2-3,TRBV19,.,CASSRDTQYF
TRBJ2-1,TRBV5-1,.,CASSGGLPQVNEQFF
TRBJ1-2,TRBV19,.,CASSIGTSGGGYTF
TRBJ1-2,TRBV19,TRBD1,CASSPGQGSPGYTF
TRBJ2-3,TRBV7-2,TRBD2,CASSLRREAGVDTQYF
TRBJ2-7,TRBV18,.,CASSPPSRQGGNEQYF
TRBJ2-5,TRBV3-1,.,CASSQGFQETQYF
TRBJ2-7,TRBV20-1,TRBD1,CSAILTGGAYEQYF
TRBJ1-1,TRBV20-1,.,CSARTSTGNTEAFF
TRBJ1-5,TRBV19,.,CASSIGLQPQHF
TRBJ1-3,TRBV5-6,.,CASSLRSGRNTIYF
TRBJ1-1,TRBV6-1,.,CASSNPTGWDTEAFF
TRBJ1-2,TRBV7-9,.,CASSLQAWGYTF
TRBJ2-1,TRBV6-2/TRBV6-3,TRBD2,CASSKRLAGANSYNEQFF
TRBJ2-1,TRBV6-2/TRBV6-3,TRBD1,CASSPRQGGYNEQFF
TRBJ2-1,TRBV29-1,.,CSVGSERNEQFF
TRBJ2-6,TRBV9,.,CAGSLTGTTGANVLTF
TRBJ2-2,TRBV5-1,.,CASSLAPTGLGGELFF
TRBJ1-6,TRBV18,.,CASSRYGGGFDNSPLHF
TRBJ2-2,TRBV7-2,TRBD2,CASSLTSGRAGELFF
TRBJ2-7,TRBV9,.,CASSVGSSVYEQYF
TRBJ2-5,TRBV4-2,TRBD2,CASSPKRDSQETQYF
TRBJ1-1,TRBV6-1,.,CASSERQTTEAFF
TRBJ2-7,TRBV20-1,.,CSAIHGQNSYEQYF
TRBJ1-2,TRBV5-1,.,CASSLGGGTPYGYTF
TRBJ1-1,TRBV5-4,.,CASSLRSGGTEAFF
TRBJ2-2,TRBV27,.,CASRQGVYSTGELFF